This T cell receptor (beta chain) comes out of a study of T cells in localized non-small cell lung cancer. Study-wide findings and caveats: Higher T cell density in the blood was associated with longer overall survival, whereas higher adjacent-lung clonality associated with shorter survival.

The germline CDR1 and CDR2 sequences are SGDLS and YYNGEE. Trimming took 0 bases from V and 6 from J, leaving 5 bases between them. This CDR3 spans 12 amino acids. Sequenced by immunoSEQ multiplex PCR; TCRdb stores in-frame clones only, minus some. Of 53,000 or so clones listed, approximately 89% are singletons. About this clone itself: Its antigen is currently unknown.

The specimen was peripheral blood, collected before any cancer treatment. The chain uses TRBV9 and TRBJ2-3; D not certain. The TCR sequence derives from a man between 35 and 75 years old with stage I lung adenocarcinoma. In DNA form, the CDR3 reads TGTGCCAGCAGCGTAGGACGGGATACGCAGTATTTT. It translates to CASSVGRDTQYF.